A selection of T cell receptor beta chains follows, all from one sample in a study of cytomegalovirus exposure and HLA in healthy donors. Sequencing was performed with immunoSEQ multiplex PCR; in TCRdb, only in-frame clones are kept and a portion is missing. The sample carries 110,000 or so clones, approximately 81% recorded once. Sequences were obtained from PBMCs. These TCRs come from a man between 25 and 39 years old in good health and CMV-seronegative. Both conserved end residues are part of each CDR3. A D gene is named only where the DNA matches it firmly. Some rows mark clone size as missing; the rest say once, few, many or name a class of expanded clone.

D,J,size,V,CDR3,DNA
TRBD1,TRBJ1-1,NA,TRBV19,CASTTRRQGNTEAFF,TGTGCCAGTACCACTCGGAGACAGGGGAACACTGAAGCTTTCTTT
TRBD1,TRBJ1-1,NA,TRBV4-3,CASSPGVMGQMNTEAFF,TGCGCCAGCAGCCCAGGGGTAATGGGACAGATGAACACTGAAGCTTTCTTT
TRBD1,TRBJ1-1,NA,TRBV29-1,CSVDLGRTGGPYTEAFF,TGCAGCGTTGATCTAGGCCGGACAGGGGGCCCGTACACTGAAGCTTTCTTT
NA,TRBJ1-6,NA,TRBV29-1,CSEDNRTYNSPLHF,TGCAGCGAAGATAACAGGACCTATAATTCACCCCTCCACTTT
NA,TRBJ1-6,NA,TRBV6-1,CASTTGNNSPLHF,TGTGCCAGCACGACAGGCAATAATTCACCCCTCCACTTT
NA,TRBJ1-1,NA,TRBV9,CASSVTGRNTEAFF,TGTGCCAGCAGCGTTACGGGGAGGAACACTGAAGCTTTCTTT
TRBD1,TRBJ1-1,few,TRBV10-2,CASVAAGGGTEAFF,TGCGCCAGCGTTGCCGCAGGGGGCGGTACTGAAGCTTTCTTT
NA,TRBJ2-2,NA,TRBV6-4,CASGRQSANTGELFF,TGTGCCAGCGGTAGACAGAGCGCGAACACCGGGGAGCTGTTTTTT
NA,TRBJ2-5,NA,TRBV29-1,CSTPDGGETQYF,TGCAGCACCCCGGACGGCGGGGAGACCCAGTACTTC
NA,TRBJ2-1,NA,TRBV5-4,CASSLYSSYNEQFF,TGTGCCAGCAGCTTGTATAGCTCCTACAATGAGCAGTTCTTC
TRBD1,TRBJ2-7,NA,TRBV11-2,CASSPSGTGYMEQYF,TGTGCCAGCAGCCCCTCGGGGACAGGGTACATGGAGCAGTACTTC
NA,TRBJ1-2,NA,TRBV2,CASSARGERDGYTF,TGTGCCAGCAGCGCGCGGGGGGAAAGGGATGGCTACACCTTC
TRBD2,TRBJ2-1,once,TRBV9,CASSVGSGRSSYNEQFF,TGTGCCAGCAGCGTAGGTAGCGGGAGGAGCTCCTACAATGAGCAGTTCTTC
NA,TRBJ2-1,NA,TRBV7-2,CASSLDQGRSSYNEQFF,TGTGCCAGCAGCTTAGACCAGGGAAGGAGCTCCTACAATGAGCAGTTCTTC
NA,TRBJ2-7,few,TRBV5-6,CASSHSYEQYF,TGTGCCAGCAGCCACTCCTACGAGCAGTACTTC
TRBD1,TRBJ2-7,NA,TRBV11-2,CASRDQTGGAFYEQYF,TGTGCCAGCAGAGATCAGACAGGGGGCGCGTTCTACGAGCAGTACTTC
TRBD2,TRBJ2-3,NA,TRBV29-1,CSVGAGASTDTQYF,TGCAGCGTTGGAGCGGGGGCCTCCACAGATACGCAGTATTTT
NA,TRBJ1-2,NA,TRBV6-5,CASKGGPIVGYTF,TGTGCCAGCAAGGGGGGGCCGATAGTGGGCTACACCTTC
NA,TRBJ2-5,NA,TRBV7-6,CASSSSPGGQETQYF,TGTGCCAGCAGCTCCTCCCCGGGCGGGCAAGAGACCCAGTACTTC
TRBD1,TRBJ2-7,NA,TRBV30,CAWSVAGGAPYEQYF,TGTGCCTGGAGTGTAGCAGGGGGCGCCCCCTACGAGCAGTACTTC
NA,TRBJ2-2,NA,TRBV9,CASSVGSSGTGELFF,TGTGCCAGCAGCGTAGGATCGAGCGGGACCGGGGAGCTGTTTTTT
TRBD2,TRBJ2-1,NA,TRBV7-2,CASSLFGGVSVGQFF,TGTGCCAGCAGCTTATTCGGGGGGGTCTCGGTAGGGCAGTTCTTC
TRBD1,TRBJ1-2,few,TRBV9,CASSVVRTGGGYGYTF,TGTGCCAGCAGCGTAGTCAGGACAGGGGGCGGCTATGGCTACACCTTC
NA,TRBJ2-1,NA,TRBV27,CASSPIGYNEQFF,TGTGCCAGCAGTCCTATCGGTTACAATGAGCAGTTCTTC
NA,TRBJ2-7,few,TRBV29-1,CSVEDRGSVLPYEQYF,TGCAGCGTTGAAGATCGGGGTTCAGTTCTCCCCTACGAGCAGTACTTC
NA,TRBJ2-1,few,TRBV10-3,CAISGTSYNEQFF,TGTGCCATCAGCGGGACTTCCTACAATGAGCAGTTCTTC
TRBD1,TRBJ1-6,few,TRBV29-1,CSVAQGQGGSPLHF,TGCAGCGTTGCCCAGGGACAGGGTGGTTCACCCCTCCACTTT
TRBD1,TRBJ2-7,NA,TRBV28,CASSSLTLRTGEPYEQYF,TGTGCCAGCAGTTCATTAACCCTCCGGACAGGCGAACCCTACGAGCAGTACTTC
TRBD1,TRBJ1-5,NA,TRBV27,CASSLNGQGGFSNQPQHF,TGTGCCAGCAGTTTAAATGGACAGGGAGGGTTTAGCAATCAGCCCCAGCATTTT
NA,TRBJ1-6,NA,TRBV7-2,CASSLSRVGLNSPLHF,TGTGCCAGCAGCTTAAGCAGAGTCGGGTTAAATTCACCCCTCCACTTT
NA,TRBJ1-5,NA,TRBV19,CASHKAGGQGPQHF,TGTGCCAGCCACAAGGCGGGGGGCCAAGGGCCCCAGCATTTT
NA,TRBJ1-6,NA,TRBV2,CASTRSTRSNSPLHF,TGTGCCAGCACGCGATCGACCCGGAGTAATTCACCCCTCCACTTT
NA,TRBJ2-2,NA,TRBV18,CASSQQGNTGELFF,TGTGCCAGCTCACAACAGGGGAACACCGGGGAGCTGTTTTTT
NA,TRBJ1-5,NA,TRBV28,CASNYGIQGPQHF,TGTGCCAGCAATTACGGAATACAGGGGCCCCAGCATTTT
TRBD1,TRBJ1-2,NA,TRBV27,CASSMTGGVYGYTF,TGTGCCAGCAGTATGACAGGGGGCGTCTATGGCTACACCTTC
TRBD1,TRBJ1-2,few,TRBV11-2,CASSLDPGGDSPNYGYTF,TGTGCCAGCAGCTTAGATCCGGGAGGGGACAGTCCTAACTATGGCTACACCTTC
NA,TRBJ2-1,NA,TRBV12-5,CASGFTTISSYNEQFF,TGTGCTAGTGGTTTCACGACAATAAGCTCCTACAATGAGCAGTTCTTC
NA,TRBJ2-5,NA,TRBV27,CASSSPRQGGETQYF,TGTGCCAGCAGTTCCCCCCGACAGGGAGGTGAGACCCAGTACTTC
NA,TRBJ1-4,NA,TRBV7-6,CASSLRGSNEKLFF,TGTGCCAGCAGCTTACGCGGATCTAATGAAAAACTGTTTTTT